This passage covers 32 T cell receptor beta chains from one sample sequenced in a study of T cells in Graves' hyperthyroidism and ophthalmopathy. What was amplified from RNA transcripts were TCR beta CDR3 regions. Initially, a first-round RT-PCR of the TCR CDR3 employed the HTBI primer set. A single record per CDR3 protein comes from TCRdb applying MiXCR to the multiplex PCR reads. The table shows roughly 500,000 distinct CDR3 sequences, with roughly 24% occurring only once. Material for sequencing was blood. The receptors derive from a young woman with Graves' ophthalmopathy.

This chain links TRBV28 with TRBJ2-7, with 7 bases fitting TRBD2. The CDR3 has 15 residues. V was pared by 2 bases and J by 7 bases, with 11 bases of the junction left unmatched. Germline loops: CDR1 MDHEN, CDR2 SYDVKM. In DNA, the CDR3 is TGTGCCAGCAGTTTAGCCGTGGGGAGGGCGCGGGAGCAGTACTTC. Its translation: CASSLAVGRAREQYF.

At least ten counts were recorded for this clonotype. This chain uses TRBV7-2 with TRBJ2-5; unclear D gene. The CDR3 runs to 12 residues. V was clipped by 4 bases and J by 0 bases, with 3 bases between them. Germline V gene sequence: CDR1 SGHTA, CDR2 FQGNSA. CDR3 bases: TGTGCCAGCAGCTCGTACCAAGAGACCCAGTACTTC. It yields the protein CASSSYQETQYF.

This clonotype was seen at least ten times. The rearrangement uses TRBV10-3 and TRBJ2-5, with 8 bases fitting TRBD2. Germline CDR1 and CDR2: ENHRY and SYGVKD. V dropped 7 bases and J dropped 4; count of bases not matched to a gene: 5. This CDR3 contains 13 residues. CDR3 in DNA: TGTGCCATCACGGGGGGGCGGGGAGAGACCCAGTACTTC. Its protein is CAITGGRGETQYF.

This clonotype was recorded a few times. The chain recombines TRBV28 with TRBJ2-7; 8 positions match TRBD2. The V and J ends lost 4 bases and 6 bases, in that order; junction bases with no gene match: 8. Per the germline V gene, CDR1 is MDHEN and CDR2 is SYDVKM. This CDR3 contains 14 residues. CDR3 bases: TGTGCCAGCAGTTCGCCAGCGGGAGTGCCCGAGCAGTACTTC. This sequence encodes CASSSPAGVPEQYF.

This clonotype has at least ten counts. This chain joins TRBV13 and TRBJ2-5; D is unresolved. The V and J ends lost 3 bases and 5 bases respectively, with 16 bases between them. CDR1 is PRHDT and CDR2 is FYEKMQ in the germline V gene (reference sequence). This CDR3 has 15 amino acids. The CDR3 bases are TGTGCCAGCAGCTTGGGTATGGGCCTCCGGGAGACCCAGTACTTC. Encoded protein: CASSLGMGLRETQYF.

The chain recombines TRBV7-2 with TRBJ1-2, with a possible D match to TRBD1 (5 bases). The CDR3 is made up of 15 amino acids. V shed 2 bases and J shed 4 bases, with 14 bases lying between them. Germline CDR1 SGHTA, CDR2 FQGNSA. In nucleotides, the CDR3 is TGTGCCAGCAGCTTACCGCCCGGGACCGCCTATGGCTACACCTTC. It is translated as CASSLPPGTAYGYTF.

The rearrangement uses TRBV7-8 and TRBJ2-7, with 12 bases that match TRBD2. In germline, CDR1 is SGHVS, CDR2 FQNEAQ. The CDR3 covers 15 residues. With 5 bases clipped from V and 7 bases from J, the junction kept 9 bases outside the gene matches. The CDR3 sequence: CASSASGRASGEQYF. CDR3 sequence (DNA): TGTGCCAGCAGCGCTAGCGGGAGGGCCAGCGGAGAGCAGTACTTC.

This clonotype was detected ten times or more. V is TRBV2 and J is TRBJ1-1, with no clear D. CDR1 and CDR2 from the germline V gene are SNHLY and FYNNEI. Trimming removed 8 bases from V and 0 bases from J, with 13 bases in between. This CDR3 has 14 residues. The CDR3 loop reads CASRPQAMNTEAFF. The CDR3 DNA reads TGTGCCAGCCGGCCCCAGGCCATGAACACTGAAGCTTTCTTT.

V gene TRBV15 combines with J gene TRBJ1-1; 8 positions agree with TRBD1. The CDR3 sequence is 16 residues long. Trimming cost V 1 base and J 4 bases; bases outside gene matches: 8. Germline CDR1 is LNHNV and CDR2 is YYDKDF (reference sequence). CDR3 in DNA: TGTGCCACCAGCAGAGGCCCCGGGACAGGAGGCACTGAAGCTTTCTTT. This sequence encodes CATSRGPGTGGTEAFF.

This clonotype has ten or more counts. The V call is TRBV5-1, the J call TRBJ1-2; 10 bases agree with TRBD1. CDR3 length: 17 amino acids. With V trimmed by 6 bases and J by 3 bases, 14 bases remained unmatched. Germline CDR1 and CDR2: SGHRS and YFSETQ. The CDR3 bases are TGCGCCAGCACCCCCGGGACAGGGGTGATTCCCGACTATGGCTACACCTTC. This translates into CASTPGTGVIPDYGYTF. Full variable domain (rest looked up from reference TRBV5-1 and TRBJ1-2): KAGVTQTPRYLIKTRGQQVTLSCSPISGHRSVSWYQQTPGQGLQFLFEYFSETQRNKGNFPGRFSGRQFSNSRSEMNVSTLELGDSALYLCASTPGTGVIPDYGYTFGSGTRLTVV.

The chain employs TRBV3-1 and TRBJ1-1; 8 nucleotides agree with TRBD1. The CDR3 has 15 amino acids. Germline loops: CDR1 LGHDT, CDR2 YNNKEL (reference sequence). V shed 4 bases, J shed 4 bases, and the junction held 8 bases outside the gene matches. This CDR3 reads CASSRAGGVVTEAFF. Here the CDR3 DNA reads TGTGCCAGCAGCCGAGCAGGGGGCGTCGTCACTGAAGCTTTCTTT.

This chain links TRBV7-9 with TRBJ1-1, with 7 bases lining up with TRBD1. Unmatched junction bases numbered 6, after V lost 5 bases and J lost 6 bases. This CDR3 has 13 amino acids. Germline values: CDR1 SEHNR, CDR2 FQNEAQ (reference sequence). Here the CDR3 DNA reads TGTGCCAGCAGCCCAAAGACAGGGCCTGAAGCTTTCTTT. This codes for CASSPKTGPEAFF.

Ten or more counts support this clonotype. The chain recombines TRBV20-1 with TRBJ2-5, with TRBD2 matching over 7 bases. CDR1 and CDR2 from the germline V gene are DFQATT and SNEGSKA (reference sequence). The CDR3 has 14 amino acids. The V gene end was trimmed by 3 bases and the J gene end by 1 base; junction bases not matched to a gene: 5. The chain's CDR3 is CSASRLAVQETQYF. The CDR3 DNA reads as TGCAGTGCTAGTCGGCTAGCGGTCCAAGAGACCCAGTACTTC.

This sequence joins TRBV20-1 and TRBJ2-7; no definite D call. The germline V gene encodes CDR1 DFQATT and CDR2 SNEGSKA (reference sequence). CDR3 length equals 13 residues. V was cut by 7 bases and J by 1 base, with 14 bases left in between. The CDR3 DNA follows: TGCAGTGTTACACCGACGGAATCCTACGAGCAGTACTTC. Its translation: CSVTPTESYEQYF.

In this sample, this clonotype turned up many times. V gene TRBV28 combines with J gene TRBJ1-1; a possible D gene is TRBD1 (5 bases). Germline values: CDR1 MDHEN, CDR2 SYDVKM. The CDR3 is made up of 13 amino acids. Deletions cut 3 bases from V and 6 bases from J, with 11 bases between. CDR3 coding DNA: TGTGCCAGCAGTTTGGATGGACACGCTGAAGCTTTCTTT. Translating it yields CASSLDGHAEAFF.

This chain links TRBV20-1 with TRBJ2-2, with TRBD2 as a possible D gene (7 bases). V lost 3 bases to trimming and J lost 3 bases, with 14 bases between them. The CDR3 has 15 residues. Germline loops: CDR1 DFQATT, CDR2 SNEGSKA (reference sequence). The CDR3 region is CSASGAGADTGELFF. CDR3 nucleotide sequence: TGCAGTGCTAGTGGGGCGGGGGCCGACACCGGGGAGCTGTTTTTT.

The chain couples TRBV20-1 to TRBJ2-5, with no clear D. Trimming left V 6 bases short and J 2 bases short, with 13 bases between. Germline CDR1 DFQATT, CDR2 SNEGSKA (reference sequence). The CDR3 extends over 13 amino acids. The CDR3 DNA sequence: TGCAGTGCCAAAGACATGCCGCAAGAGACCCAGTACTTC. It translates to CSAKDMPQETQYF.

The rearrangement joins TRBV19 to TRBJ1-1; D not certain. V shed 7 bases and J shed 4 bases, with 13 bases lying between them. Germline V gene lookup returns CDR1 LNHDA and CDR2 SQIVND (reference sequence). CDR3 length: 13 amino acids. CDR3 bases: TGTGCCAGTAAAAAGTACAGCGGCACTGAAGCTTTCTTT. Translated, it gives CASKKYSGTEAFF.

This clonotype occurred many times. The rearrangement joins TRBV7-3 to TRBJ1-5; 7 nucleotides match TRBD1. The CDR3 covers 17 residues. J was trimmed by 4 bases and V by 4 bases; bases with no gene match: 13. The V gene's germline CDR1 is SGHTA and CDR2 FQGTGA. The CDR3 protein is CASSSPCIRGPNQPQHF. The CDR3 coding sequence is TGTGCCAGCAGCTCCCCCTGTATTAGGGGGCCAAATCAGCCCCAGCATTTT.

The chain couples TRBV30 to TRBJ2-7; TRBD1 is a possible D gene (5 bases). Germline CDR1 reads GTSNPN; CDR2 reads SVGIG (reference sequence). V lost 1 base to trimming and J lost 1 base, with 8 bases between them. CDR3 length equals 13 residues. The CDR3 is CAWSEGHSYEQYF. CDR3 nucleotide sequence: TGTGCCTGGAGTGAAGGACATTCCTACGAGCAGTACTTC.

This clonotype was seen at least ten times. J is TRBJ2-7 and V is TRBV15; 8 bases match TRBD1. CDR1 and CDR2 from the germline V gene are LNHNV and YYDKDF (reference sequence). The CDR3 is 15 amino acids. After removal of 1 base from V and 2 bases from J, the junction contained 4 bases not matched to a gene. Written as DNA, the CDR3 is TGTGCCACCAGCAGAGGTGGGACAGGAGCCTACGAGCAGTACTTC. Protein sequence: CATSRGGTGAYEQYF. The whole variable domain, remainder taken from reference TRBV15 and TRBJ2-7, is DAMVIQNPRYQVTQFGKPVTLSCSQTLNHNVMYWYQQKSSQAPKLLFHYYDKDFNNEADTPDNFQSRRPNTSFCFLDIRSPGLGDTAMYLCATSRGGTGAYEQYFGPGTRLTVT.

The rearrangement joins TRBV20-1 to TRBJ1-1; a weak D match, TRBD1 (5 bases). This CDR3 region has 17 residues. Deletions cut 5 bases from V and 1 base from J, with 23 bases between. Germline CDR1 reads DFQATT; CDR2 reads SNEGSKA (reference sequence). DNA of the CDR3: TGCAGTGCTGATACCGGGGCCCTGACAAAGCCGAACACTGAAGCTTTCTTT. This sequence encodes CSADTGALTKPNTEAFF.

V and J are TRBV6-5 and TRBJ1-1; no reliable D call. The length of the CDR3 is 16 residues. V shed 6 bases and J shed 3 bases, with 20 bases lying between them. Germline V gene lookup returns CDR1 MNHEY and CDR2 SVGAGI. The CDR3 protein is CASSLDRVPEYTEAFF. For the CDR3, the DNA is TGTGCCAGCAGCTTAGATCGAGTCCCTGAATACACTGAAGCTTTCTTT.

V gene TRBV29-1 combines with J gene TRBJ2-7, with TRBD1 identical over 7 bases. Trimming took 2 bases from V and 5 from J; bases not matched to a gene: 6. CDR1 and CDR2 from the germline V gene are SQVTM and ANQGSEA. This CDR3 comprises 13 residues. The CDR3 region is CSVEPNRGHEQYF. The CDR3 coding sequence is TGCAGCGTTGAACCGAACAGGGGCCACGAGCAGTACTTC.

V is TRBV12-3 or TRBV12-4 and J is TRBJ1-6; D uncertain. Trimming took 2 bases from V and 9 from J, leaving 5 bases between them. This CDR3 spans 12 amino acids. CDR3 amino acids: CASSLSFSPLHF. The CDR3 nucleotides are TGTGCCAGCAGTTTATCGTTTTCACCCCTCCACTTT.

The rearrangement uses TRBV14 and TRBJ1-4, with 10 bases that match TRBD1. Germline trimming cut 0 bases from V and 0 bases from J; bases unmatched to any gene: 7. Germline CDR1 SGHDN, CDR2 FVKESK. The length of the CDR3 is 19 residues. The CDR3 coding sequence is TGTGCCAGCAGCCAAGAAAGGGACAGGGGACCTTCAACTAATGAAAAACTGTTTTTT. Protein sequence: CASSQERDRGPSTNEKLFF.

In its sample, this clonotype was seen a few times. This sequence joins TRBV30 and TRBJ2-5; D gene unclear. This CDR3 spans 12 amino acids. V was clipped by 4 bases and J by 1 base, with 7 bases between them. CDR1 GTSNPN and CDR2 SVGIG come from the germline V gene (reference sequence). The CDR3 loop reads CAWTGRQETQYF. DNA for the CDR3: TGTGCCTGGACTGGCCGCCAAGAGACCCAGTACTTC.

This clonotype was seen repeatedly, ten times or more. The J gene is TRBJ1-2, the V gene TRBV12-3 or TRBV12-4; D gene ambiguous. The CDR3 runs to 13 residues. V lost 6 bases and J 3 bases, leaving 11 bases between the germline ends. The CDR3 is CASRPGSYYGYTF. For the CDR3, the DNA is TGTGCCAGCAGGCCGGGATCGTACTATGGCTACACCTTC.

The table lists this clonotype with many counts. The chain employs TRBV19 and TRBJ2-2; 9 positions match TRBD1. The CDR3 spans 17 residues. J gave up 5 bases and V 6 bases, and 13 bases lay outside the gene matches. Germline assignment: CDR1 LNHDA and CDR2 SQIVND (reference sequence). CDR3 region: CASRTARGQGGTGELFF. The CDR3 DNA reads as TGTGCCAGTAGAACGGCACGGGGACAGGGAGGAACCGGGGAGCTGTTTTTT.

CDR3 protein: CAGAPPGVIVLTF. DNA for the CDR3: TGTGCCGGGGCGCCGCCTGGGGTCATCGTCCTGACTTTC. This chain uses TRBV19 with TRBJ2-6; TRBD1 might be the D (5 bases). Trimming shortened V by 11 bases and J by 12 bases, and 20 bases separated the two germline ends. Germline assignment: CDR1 LNHDA and CDR2 SQIVND (reference sequence). The CDR3 sequence is 13 residues long.

This clonotype was recorded a few times. The chain has TRBV6-1 and TRBJ2-7, with TRBD1 matching over 7 bases. Germline assignment: CDR1 MNHNS and CDR2 SASEGT. The length of the CDR3 is 13 residues. The ends lost 6 bases at V and 4 bases at J; junction bases unmatched: 6. The CDR3: CASSRDSEYEQYF. The CDR3 nucleotides read TGTGCCAGCAGCCGGGACAGCGAATACGAGCAGTACTTC.

This clonotype was seen repeatedly, ten times or more. The chain carries TRBV27 and TRBJ2-5; D uncertain. The CDR3 is 14 amino acids. V was trimmed by 6 bases and J by 5 bases, leaving 16 bases between them. Germline V gives CDR1 MNHEY, CDR2 SMNVEV (reference sequence). CDR3 amino acids: CASSPLYLRETQYF. DNA of the CDR3: TGTGCCAGCAGCCCTCTTTATTTGCGGGAGACCCAGTACTTC.